What follows is one T cell receptor (beta chain) and its context. Its target is unknown. The sample originates from a study of cytomegalovirus exposure and HLA in healthy donors. The study's findings and limits: Altogether, 150 to 200 TCR beta chains were recorded as cytomegalovirus-associated. Presence/absence analyses assumed roughly uniform sequencing depth across donors, which may not hold. Researchers reported from a later analysis that most CMV-associated TCR beta chains appeared HLA-restricted.

The PCR made use of 60 Vbeta and 13 Jbeta primers. The method was immunoSEQ multiplex PCR; TCRdb's version includes in-frame clones alone and lacks a portion of them. The sample shows about 180,000 clones, roughly 85% of them seen only once. Germline lookup yields CDR1 SGHNT and CDR2 YENEEA. V shed 5 bases and J 12 bases; nucleotides not matched to a gene: 13. The CDR3 runs to 16 residues. The sample was PBMCs. The V and J genes are TRBV11-3 and TRBJ2-1; 13 bases fit TRBD2. The source is a man between 35 and 55 years old in good health and CMV-seropositive. CDR3 nucleotides: TGTGCCAGCAGCGATAGGGAGACTAGCGGGAGGAAGGGGCAGTTCTTC. As protein: CASSDRETSGRKGQFF.